The 21 T cell receptor beta chains reported below all come from one sample, sequenced in a study of blood T cells in healthy people across ages (dated by TCRdb to 2015 to 2017). The receptor library was made with 5' RACE. The second PCR ran for about 7 to 11 cycles and used a J-beta primer mix along with a sample-barcoded 5' primer. TCRdb reprocessing: public reads trimmed at Q25 with fastp, clones called with MiXCR, in-frame beta chains kept. Each entry is one CDR3 protein sequence, shown with its most common DNA and genes. The sample profile shows 1.8 million or so distinct CDR3 sequences; approximately 39% of them were found once. 23% of the sample rests with the top ten. Source material: blood. The receptors come from a human donor in good health.

V gene TRBV7-8 combines with J gene TRBJ1-5; D is perhaps TRBD1 (6 bases). CDR3 length: 14 amino acids. V dropped 5 bases and J dropped 6 bases, with 14 bases sitting between them. The V gene's germline CDR1 is SGHVS and CDR2 FQNEAQ. The CDR3 coding sequence is TGTGCCAGCAGCCAAGAACAGGGAACTCAGCCCCAGCATTTT. Protein product: CASSQEQGTQPQHF.

This clonotype was found a few times. This sequence joins TRBV2 and TRBJ2-1; 7 bases are a match to TRBD1. The CDR3 has 17 amino acids. The J segment lost 2 bases and the V segment lost 3 bases, leaving 10 bases of the junction unmatched. Germline-derived CDR1 and CDR2 are SNHLY and FYNNEI. The CDR3 DNA is TGTGCCAGCAGTGACCTCCCACCGGGACAGACCTACAATGAGCAGTTCTTC. Residues: CASSDLPPGQTYNEQFF. Together with reference TRBV2 and TRBJ2-1, the CDR3 gives the full variable domain: EPEVTQTPSHQVTQMGQEVILRCVPISNHLYFYWYRQILGQKVEFLVSFYNNEISEKSEIFDDQFSVERPDGSNFTLKIRSTKLEDSAMYFCASSDLPPGQTYNEQFFGPGTRLTVL.

The sample holds a few counts of this clonotype. The chain is built from TRBV6-2 or TRBV6-3 and TRBJ2-1; D is possibly TRBD2 (5 bases). With 2 bases removed from V and 8 bases from J, the gap between germline ends came to 22 bases. Germline CDR1 reads MNHEY; CDR2 reads SVGEGT. The CDR3 length is 17 residues. The CDR3 loop is CASSYPLGAGLSYEQFF. The CDR3 region has the DNA TGTGCCAGCAGTTACCCATTGGGAGCCGGCCTTAGCTATGAGCAGTTCTTC.

This clonotype was seen only a few times. The genes are TRBV15 and TRBJ2-1, with a weak D call TRBD2 (6 bases). The germline CDR1 and CDR2 sequences are LNHNV and YYDKDF (reference sequence). V lost 5 bases and J lost 9, with 17 bases in between. CDR3 length: 14 amino acids. As DNA, the CDR3 is TGTGCCACCAGCGCGATGGGGGGAAGCCGTGAGCAGTTCTTC. It yields the protein CATSAMGGSREQFF.

The chain has TRBV19 and TRBJ2-7; D possibly matches TRBD1 or TRBD2 (6 bases each). Trimming pared 5 bases from V and 0 bases from J, leaving 14 bases between. Germline CDR1 and CDR2: LNHDA and SQIVND (reference sequence). This CDR3 comprises 15 residues. The CDR3 bases are TGTGCCAGTAGTCAGGGGAGGTCCCCCTCCTACGAGCAGTACTTC. This codes for CASSQGRSPSYEQYF.

The chain uses TRBV6-6 and TRBJ2-7; either TRBD1 or TRBD2 may fit D (5 bases each). CDR3 length: 14 amino acids. Trimming cost V 2 bases and J 1 base, with 9 bases left between them. Germline V gene data show CDR1 as MNHNY and CDR2 as SVGAGI (reference sequence). CDR3 sequence reads: CASSYGGESYEQYF. In nucleotides, the CDR3 is TGTGCCAGCAGTTACGGGGGTGAGTCCTACGAGCAGTACTTC.

This clonotype was detected only a few times. V is TRBV5-5 and J is TRBJ1-2; D is possibly TRBD1 (5 bases). The germline gives CDR1 SGHKS, CDR2 YYEKEE (reference sequence). The V end lost 4 bases, the J end lost 4 bases, and 23 bases lay between the germline ends. The CDR3 is 17 residues long. CDR3 residues: CASSLESGHFGGYGYTF. Here the CDR3 DNA reads TGTGCCAGCAGCCTGGAGTCCGGACATTTTGGCGGCTATGGCTACACCTTC.

The chain is built from TRBV18 and TRBJ2-5, with no clear D. This CDR3 has 14 residues. V was shortened by 3 bases and J by 2 bases, with 10 bases between the two germline ends. The germline V gene encodes CDR1 KGHSH and CDR2 LQKENI. The CDR3 is CASSPSATQETQYF. The CDR3 DNA is TGTGCCAGCTCACCTTCAGCTACTCAAGAGACCCAGTACTTC. Full variable domain (outside the CDR3, taken from reference TRBV18 and TRBJ2-5): NAGVMQNPRHLVRRRGQEARLRCSPMKGHSHVYWYRQLPEEGLKFMVYLQKENIIDESGMPKERFSAEFPKEGPSILRIQQVVRGDSAAYFCASSPSATQETQYFGPGTRLLVL.

Ten or more counts support this clonotype. This rearrangement joins TRBV6-5 to TRBJ2-4, with D possibly matching TRBD1 (5 bases). The end of the DNA fits TRBJ2-7 better, so the J call may be wrong. Germline CDR1 MNHEY, CDR2 SVGAGI. There are 15 residues in the CDR3. DNA of the CDR3: TGTGCCAGCAGTTACCAGACAGCTTTCTCCTACGAGCAGTACTTC. Its protein product is CASSYQTAFSYEQYF.

The table lists this clonotype with a few counts. The chain links TRBV6-5 to TRBJ2-5; TRBD2 is a possible D gene (5 bases). The germline V gene has CDR1 MNHEY and CDR2 SVGAGI. The length of the CDR3 is 14 residues. The V end was cut by 7 bases, the J end by 7 bases, with 19 bases between. CDR3 coding DNA: TGTGCCAGCACCACGGGGAACCGGTTGAGGACCCAGTACTTC. Protein: CASTTGNRLRTQYF.

This clonotype was detected only a few times. The chain employs TRBV7-2 and TRBJ1-5; possible D gene TRBD1, 5 bases. Germline-derived CDR1 and CDR2 are SGHTA and FQGNSA. V lost 3 bases to trimming and J lost 4 bases, with 13 bases between them. This CDR3 has 15 residues. The CDR3 DNA is TGTGCCAGCAGCTTCGCGGTCTGGGGGAATCAGCCCCAGCATTTT. Its translation is CASSFAVWGNQPQHF.

This clonotype was seen only a few times. J is TRBJ2-3 and V is TRBV7-2; no clear D. Germline lookup yields CDR1 SGHTA and CDR2 FQGNSA. Trimming took 4 bases from V and 3 from J, leaving 14 bases between them. This CDR3 contains 15 residues. CDR3 bases: TGTGCCAGCAGCTCGACTCCCGCGGAAACAGATACGCAGTATTTT. It encodes CASSSTPAETDTQYF.

This clonotype was seen a few times. The chain couples TRBV7-3 to TRBJ1-2; TRBD1 is a possible D gene (5 bases). V was cut by 5 bases and J by 2 bases, with 12 bases left in between. CDR3 length: 14 amino acids. CDR1 is SGHTA and CDR2 is FQGTGA in the germline V gene. The CDR3 loop is CASSPNGGNYGYTF. The CDR3 DNA reads as TGTGCCAGCAGCCCAAATGGGGGAAACTATGGCTACACCTTC.

This clonotype was observed many times. The chain joins TRBV6-1 to TRBJ2-5; D is ambiguous. With 7 bases removed from V and 5 bases from J, the gap between germline ends came to 17 bases. This CDR3 region has 14 residues. CDR1 and CDR2 from the germline V gene are MNHNS and SASEGT. The CDR3 region has the DNA TGTGCCAGCACTGCTGGCCTGACGTCGGAGACCCAGTACTTC. Translating gives CASTAGLTSETQYF.

As for this clonotype: One junction end does not reproduce the germline sequence, and a read error may be involved. This chain links TRBV6-5 with TRBJ1-1; maybe TRBD1 (5 bases). The CDR3 is 16 residues long. Germline V lookup: CDR1 MNHEY, CDR2 SVGAGI. This CDR3 reads CASSYAGTTMNTEAFF. DNA of the CDR3: TGCGCCAGCAGTTACGCTGGGACGACTATGAACACTGAAGCTTTCTTT.

The chain has TRBV10-3 and TRBJ2-5; TRBD2 agrees at 8 bases. The J call could be wrong; TRBJ2-7 is a better fit for the DNA end. There are 16 residues in the CDR3. CDR1 and CDR2 from the germline V gene are ENHRY and SYGVKD. CDR3 sequence: CAISEWGGGQAYEQYF. The CDR3 DNA sequence: TGTGCCATCAGTGAGTGGGGCGGGGGGCAGGCCTACGAGCAGTACTTC.

The chain has TRBV11-3 and TRBJ2-3, with no clear D. Germline CDR1 is SGHNT and CDR2 is YENEEA. V was trimmed by 8 bases and J by 0 bases, leaving 12 bases between them. CDR3 size: 14 residues. For the CDR3, the DNA is TGTGCCAGCCAAGAACTCCTAAGCACAGATACGCAGTATTTT. Its translation is CASQELLSTDTQYF.

There are a few counts of this clonotype. V is TRBV20-1 and J is TRBJ2-6, with a possible D match to TRBD1 (6 bases). Germline-derived CDR1 and CDR2 are DFQATT and SNEGSKA (reference sequence). V lost 3 bases to trimming and J lost 0 bases, with 15 bases between them. The CDR3 totals 17 residues. This chain's CDR3 is CSASSGTSSSGANVLTF. The CDR3 nucleotides are TGCAGTGCTAGTTCTGGGACATCGAGCTCTGGGGCCAACGTCCTGACTTTC.

This clonotype occurred a few times. The rearrangement joins TRBV10-3 to TRBJ2-7; TRBD1 agrees at 12 bases. This CDR3 comprises 13 residues. J was trimmed by 6 bases and V by 6 bases; bases with no gene match: 3. Germline CDR1 reads ENHRY; CDR2 reads SYGVKD. Here the CDR3 reads CAISRDRGLEQYF. The DNA of the CDR3 is TGTGCCATCAGCCGGGACAGGGGGCTCGAGCAGTACTTC.

V gene TRBV21-1 combines with J gene TRBJ2-7. TRBV21-1 is flagged as a pseudogene. CDR3 length: 17 amino acids. CDR3 bases: TGTGCCAGCAGCGACACGCTCGTATGGGGAAGCTCCTACGAGCAGTACTTC. Encoded protein: CASSDTLVWGSSYEQYF.

The sample holds a few counts of this clonotype. This chain joins TRBV20-1 and TRBJ1-2, with 8 nucleotides matching TRBD1. After removal of 6 bases from V and 5 bases from J, the junction contained 11 bases not matched to a gene. Looked up from germline, CDR1 is DFQATT and CDR2 is SNEGSKA (reference sequence). The CDR3 loop spans 14 amino acids. CDR3 in amino acids: CSASRRGQAYGYTF. CDR3 DNA sequence: TGCAGTGCCTCCCGGCGGGGACAGGCTTATGGCTACACCTTC.